A single TCR beta chain is shown here with its context. The antigen remains unidentified. These data come from a study of CD8 T cells in Susac syndrome. Sequencing of TCR beta drew on CD8+ and CD4+ T cells from blood. TEMRA cells were FACS-enriched, and CD8+ and CD4+ T cells were isolated negatively. The CDR3 extends over 13 amino acids. The germline V gene encodes CDR1 MNHEY and CDR2 SMNVEV (reference sequence). Trimming took off 4 bases at V and 6 bases at J, with 13 bases between the two ends. Random hexamers served to reverse transcribe roughly 0.45 to 1 ug RNA. Amplification of TCR beta CDR3 by immunoSEQ multiplex PCR spanned 54 Vbeta and 13 Jbeta. TCRdb itself ran the immunoSEQ multiplex PCR reads through MiXCR, one entry per CDR3 protein. The data contain about 73,000 distinct CDR3 sequences, less than 95% of them seen just once; the ten biggest clones take up 0.35% to 0.4%. Study results and caveats: Acknowledgment was made by the study that its TCR sequencing and HLA analysis involved a relatively small number of individuals.

The clonotype comes from a human donor with multiple sclerosis. Specimen: CD8+ T cells from PBMCs. The V and J genes are TRBV27 and TRBJ2-7; D is undetermined. This chain's CDR3 is CASSWGSSSEQYF. The CDR3 nucleotides read TGTGCCAGCAGTTGGGGTTCGTCTAGCGAGCAGTACTTC.